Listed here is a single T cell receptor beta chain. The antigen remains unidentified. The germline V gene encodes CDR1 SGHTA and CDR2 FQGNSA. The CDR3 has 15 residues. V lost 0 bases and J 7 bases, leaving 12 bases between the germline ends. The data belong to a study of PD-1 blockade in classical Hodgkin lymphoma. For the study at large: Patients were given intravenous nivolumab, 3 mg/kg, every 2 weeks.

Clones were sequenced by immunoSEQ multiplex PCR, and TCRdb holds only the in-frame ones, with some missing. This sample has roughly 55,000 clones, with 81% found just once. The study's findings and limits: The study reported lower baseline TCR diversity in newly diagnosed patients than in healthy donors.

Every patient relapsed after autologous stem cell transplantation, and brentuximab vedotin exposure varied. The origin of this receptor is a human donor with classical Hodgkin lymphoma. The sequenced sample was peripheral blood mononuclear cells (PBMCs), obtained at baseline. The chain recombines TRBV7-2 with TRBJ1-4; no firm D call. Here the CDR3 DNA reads TGTGCCAGCAGCTTAGCCCCGGGAGCAGGTGAAAAACTGTTTTTT. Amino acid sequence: CASSLAPGAGEKLFF.